This T cell receptor beta chain was captured in a study of blood T cell repertoires in COVID-19. Source study methods: From reference gene primer amplification, estimates of nucleated cell counts were derived. Clones were read by immunoSEQ multiplex PCR, and TCRdb kept only the in-frame ones, dropping some. From that table come the V and J calls and clone size; the DNA was used to work out D and trimming. The sample records under 300,000 clones, 80% to 90% being singletons. Germline CDR1 reads SGDLS; CDR2 reads YYNGEE. The ends lost 1 base at V and 2 bases at J; junction bases unmatched: 6. This CDR3 has 16 residues. A case of COVID-19 had been met by exposed participants within 2 weeks before study entry.

The chain couples TRBV9 to TRBJ2-3; 8 bases line up with TRBD2. The sequenced sample was PBMCs or T cells enriched from blood (not recorded which). The TCR originated in a woman aged 50 to 65 who had been exposed to COVID-19. CDR3 nucleotide sequence: TGTGCCAGCAGCGTAACGAGCGGGGGTTACACAGATACGCAGTATTTT. Encoded protein: CASSVTSGGYTDTQYF.